This TCR beta chain stems from a study of shared clonotypes between healthy human individuals. Study results and caveats: Generation probabilities were higher for clonotypes shared across all four sorted-subset donors than for unshared ones. The study generally estimated greater richness for naive than memory subsets.

Germline CDR1 is MDHEN and CDR2 is SYDVKM. Trimming removed 2 bases at V and 1 base at J, with 12 bases between. This CDR3 has 15 amino acids. About this clone: Its antigen is not identified.

The CD4+ fraction was divided into a CD45RA+ naive subset and a CD45RA-negative memory subset. The DNA input per sorted-subset replicate PCR was roughly 0.2 ug, corresponding to some 30,000 T cell genomes. Assay: immunoSEQ multiplex PCR; the TCRdb copy retains only in-frame clones and omits some. The table has approximately 180,000 clones, around 93% seen once; the top ten hold around 0.072%. V gene TRBV28 combines with J gene TRBJ2-7; D is undetermined. Sequencing was done on a sample of naive CD4+ T cells sorted from blood. Documented subset: CD45RA+ positively selected. The sequence came from a woman in her thirties in good health. The DNA for the CDR3 is TGTGCCAGCAGTTTACGGCAGGTATTATCCTACGAGCAGTACTTC. Its protein is CASSLRQVLSYEQYF.